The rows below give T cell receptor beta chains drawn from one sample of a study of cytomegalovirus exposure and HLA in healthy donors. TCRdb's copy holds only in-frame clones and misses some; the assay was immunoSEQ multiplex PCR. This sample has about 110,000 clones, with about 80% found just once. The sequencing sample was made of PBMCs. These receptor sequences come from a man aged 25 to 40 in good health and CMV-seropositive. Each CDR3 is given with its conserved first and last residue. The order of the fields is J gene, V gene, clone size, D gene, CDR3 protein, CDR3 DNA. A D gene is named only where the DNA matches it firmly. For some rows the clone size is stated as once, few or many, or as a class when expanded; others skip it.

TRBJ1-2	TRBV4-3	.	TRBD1	CASSQDGDRGALPYGYTF	TGCGCCAGCAGCCAAGACGGGGACAGGGGCGCCTTGCCGTATGGCTACACCTTC
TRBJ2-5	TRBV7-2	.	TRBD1	CASSFGQGASRETQYF	TGTGCCAGCAGCTTTGGACAGGGGGCATCTCGGGAGACCCAGTACTTC
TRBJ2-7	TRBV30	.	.	CAWNGGGSYEQYF	TGTGCCTGGAACGGGGGAGGCTCCTACGAGCAGTACTTC
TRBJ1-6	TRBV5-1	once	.	CASSFGGGNSPLHF	TGCGCCAGCAGCTTCGGTGGGGGGAATTCACCCCTCCACTTT
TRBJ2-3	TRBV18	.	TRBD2	CASSPGLAASTDTQYF	TGTGCCAGCTCGCCGGGACTAGCGGCTAGCACAGATACGCAGTATTTT
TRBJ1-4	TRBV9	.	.	CASSVGGSLNEKLFF	TGTGCCAGCAGCGTAGGAGGGAGCCTGAATGAAAAACTGTTTTTT
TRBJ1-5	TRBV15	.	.	CATSRDRGQPQHF	TGTGCCACCAGCAGAGATAGGGGGCAGCCCCAGCATTTT
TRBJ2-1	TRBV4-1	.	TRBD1	CASSQEGGTGVRNEQFF	TGCGCCAGCAGCCAAGAAGGAGGGACAGGGGTAAGGAATGAGCAGTTCTTC
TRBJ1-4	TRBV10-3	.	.	CAISEGRNEKLFF	TGTGCCATCAGTGAGGGGCGCAATGAAAAACTGTTTTTT
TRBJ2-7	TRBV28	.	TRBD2	CASSWEGITYEQYF	TGTGCCAGCAGTTGGGAGGGGATAACCTACGAGCAGTACTTC
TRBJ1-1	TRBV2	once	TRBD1	CASSERETGGNTEAFF	TGTGCCAGCAGTGAAAGGGAGACAGGGGGGAACACTGAAGCTTTCTTT
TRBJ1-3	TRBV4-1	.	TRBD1	CASSQDTGGRSGNTIYF	TGCGCCAGCAGCCAAGATACAGGGGGTAGGTCTGGAAACACCATATATTTT
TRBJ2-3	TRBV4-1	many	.	CASSQDSVGTDTQYF	TGCGCCAGCAGCCAAGACTCTGTAGGCACAGATACGCAGTATTTT
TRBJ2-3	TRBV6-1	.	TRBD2	CASTAGLAHTDTQYF	TGTGCCAGCACCGCAGGACTAGCGCACACAGATACGCAGTATTTT
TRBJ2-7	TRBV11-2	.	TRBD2	CASSLISRVGGSSYEQYF	TGTGCCAGCAGCTTAATATCTCGGGTGGGCGGGAGCTCCTACGAGCAGTACTTC
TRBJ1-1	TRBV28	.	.	CASSSPDTEAFF	TGTGCCAGCAGTTCTCCTGACACTGAAGCTTTCTTT
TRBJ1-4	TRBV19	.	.	CASRAQTGEKLFF	TGTGCCAGTAGGGCCCAAACAGGTGAAAAACTGTTTTTT
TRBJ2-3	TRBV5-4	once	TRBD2	CASSLLAGGTDTQYF	TGTGCCAGCAGCCTACTAGCGGGGGGGACAGATACGCAGTATTTT
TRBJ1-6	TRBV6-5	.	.	CASSYSAQTANSPLHF	TGTGCCAGCAGTTACTCGGCTCAAACCGCTAATTCACCCCTCCACTTT
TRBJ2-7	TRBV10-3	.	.	CAISEGGQGGNEQYF	TGTGCCATCAGTGAAGGGGGGCAGGGGGGCAACGAGCAGTACTTC
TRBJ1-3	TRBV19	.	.	CACSDRDSGNTIYF	TGTGCCTGTTCTGACAGAGACTCTGGAAACACCATATATTTT
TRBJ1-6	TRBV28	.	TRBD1	CASSSGDRVNSPLHF	TGTGCCAGCAGTTCCGGGGACAGGGTAAATTCACCCCTCCACTTT
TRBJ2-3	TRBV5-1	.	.	CASSPGGRGLTDTQYF	TGCGCCAGCAGCCCTGGAGGGCGGGGGCTCACAGATACGCAGTATTTT
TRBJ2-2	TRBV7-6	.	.	CASSLGRGLVGELFF	TGTGCCAGCAGCTTAGGGAGGGGACTGGTCGGGGAGCTGTTTTTT
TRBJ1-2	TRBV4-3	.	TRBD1	CASSRLGRTGRVNGYTF	TGCGCCAGCAGTCGCCTTGGGCGGACAGGGCGCGTTAATGGCTACACCTTC
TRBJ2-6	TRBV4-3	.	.	CASSDSGVAGANVLTF	TGCGCCAGCAGCGATTCCGGGGTCGCGGGGGCCAACGTCCTGACTTTC
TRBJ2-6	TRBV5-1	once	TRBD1	CASSRGQGSSGANVLTF	TGCGCCAGCAGCCGGGGACAGGGGAGCTCTGGGGCCAACGTCCTGACTTTC
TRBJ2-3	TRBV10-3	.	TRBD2	CAISEPRVTSGTDTQYF	TGTGCCATCAGTGAGCCCAGGGTTACTAGCGGCACAGATACGCAGTATTTT
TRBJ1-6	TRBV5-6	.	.	CASSLLRGTAYNSPLHF	TGTGCCAGCAGCTTGCTTCGGGGGACCGCCTATAATTCACCCCTCCACTTT
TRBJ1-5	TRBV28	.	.	CASSSSLYSNQPQHF	TGTGCCAGCAGTTCGAGCCTTTATAGCAATCAGCCCCAGCATTTT
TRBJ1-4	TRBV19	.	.	CASTPGDLANEKLFF	TGTGCCAGTACCCCTGGGGACCTAGCGAATGAAAAACTGTTTTTT
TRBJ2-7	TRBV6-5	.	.	CASSPPGDEQYF	TGTGCCAGCAGCCCCCCAGGGGACGAGCAGTACTTC
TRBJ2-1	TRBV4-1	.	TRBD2	CASSQGSSGRYNEQFF	TGCGCCAGCAGCCAAGGGTCTAGCGGCCGCTACAATGAGCAGTTCTTC
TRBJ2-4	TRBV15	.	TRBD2	CATRTLAGGRIQYF	TGTGCCACCAGGACTCTAGCGGGGGGCCGCATTCAGTACTTC
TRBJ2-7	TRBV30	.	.	CAWTEGGTHEQYF	TGTGCCTGGACCGAGGGCGGGACTCACGAGCAGTACTTC
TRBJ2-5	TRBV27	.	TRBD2	CASSFSGLAGGPQYF	TGTGCCAGCAGTTTTAGCGGACTAGCGGGGGGCCCCCAGTACTTC
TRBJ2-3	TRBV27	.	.	CASRSLGVLLGTQYF	TGTGCCAGCAGGTCCTTAGGGGTCCTCTTGGGGACGCAGTATTTT
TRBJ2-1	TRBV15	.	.	CATSRDSADSYNEQFF	TGTGCCACCAGCAGAGATTCGGCGGACTCCTACAATGAGCAGTTCTTC
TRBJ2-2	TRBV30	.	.	CAWNNVQVVTGELFF	TGTGCCTGGAATAATGTGCAGGTCGTCACCGGGGAGCTGTTTTTT
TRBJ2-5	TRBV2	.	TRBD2	CASSEWASGYQETQYF	TGTGCCAGCAGTGAATGGGCTAGCGGGTACCAAGAGACCCAGTACTTC
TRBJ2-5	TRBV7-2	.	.	CASSFGFSETQYF	TGTGCCAGCAGCTTCGGGTTTTCGGAGACCCAGTACTTC
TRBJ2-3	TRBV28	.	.	CASSPARGTQYF	TGTGCCAGCAGCCCGGCCAGGGGTACGCAGTATTTT
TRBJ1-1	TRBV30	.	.	CAWSVNSNTEAFF	TGTGCCTGGAGTGTTAATAGTAACACTGAAGCTTTCTTT
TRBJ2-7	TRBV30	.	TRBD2	CAWSGSGGTYEQYF	TGTGCCTGGAGTGGTAGCGGGGGGACCTACGAGCAGTACTTC
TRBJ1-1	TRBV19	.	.	CASRQMGNTEAFF	TGTGCCAGCCGACAGATGGGGAACACTGAAGCTTTCTTT
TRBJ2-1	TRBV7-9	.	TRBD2	CASSLWRGEGNEQFF	TGTGCCAGCAGCTTGTGGCGGGGGGAGGGTAATGAGCAGTTCTTC
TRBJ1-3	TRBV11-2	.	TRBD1	CASSLGQGPGNTIYF	TGTGCCAGCAGCTTGGGACAGGGCCCTGGAAACACCATATATTTT
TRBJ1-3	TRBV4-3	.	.	CASSQGSGSGNTIYF	TGCGCCAGCAGCCAAGGGTCAGGCTCTGGAAACACCATATATTTT
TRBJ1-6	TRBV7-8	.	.	CASQRGPLLYNSPLHF	TGTGCCAGTCAGCGGGGTCCACTACTATATAATTCACCCCTCCACTTT
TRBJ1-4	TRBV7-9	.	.	CASSRVGRGRGNEKLFF	TGTGCCAGCAGCCGGGTGGGGCGAGGACGCGGTAATGAAAAACTGTTTTTT